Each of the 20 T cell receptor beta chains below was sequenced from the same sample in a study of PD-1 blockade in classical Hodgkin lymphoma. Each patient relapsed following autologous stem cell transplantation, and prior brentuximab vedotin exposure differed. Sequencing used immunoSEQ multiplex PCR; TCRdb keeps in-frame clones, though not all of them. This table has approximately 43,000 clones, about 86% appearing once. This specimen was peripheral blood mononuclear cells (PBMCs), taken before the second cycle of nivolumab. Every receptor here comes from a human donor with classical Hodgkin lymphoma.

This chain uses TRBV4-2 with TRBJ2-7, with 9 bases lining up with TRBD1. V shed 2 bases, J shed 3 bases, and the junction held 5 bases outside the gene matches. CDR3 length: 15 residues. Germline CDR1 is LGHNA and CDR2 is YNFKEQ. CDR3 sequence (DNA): TGTGCCAGCAGCCAAAACAGGGGGCTGGGCTACGAGCAGTACTTC. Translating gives CASSQNRGLGYEQYF.

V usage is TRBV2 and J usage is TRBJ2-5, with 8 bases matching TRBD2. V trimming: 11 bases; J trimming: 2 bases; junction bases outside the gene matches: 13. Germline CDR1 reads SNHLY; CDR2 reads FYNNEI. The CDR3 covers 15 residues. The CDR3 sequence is CAGLRGLALQETQYF. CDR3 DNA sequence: TGTGCCGGGCTACGAGGACTAGCTCTACAAGAGACCCAGTACTTC.

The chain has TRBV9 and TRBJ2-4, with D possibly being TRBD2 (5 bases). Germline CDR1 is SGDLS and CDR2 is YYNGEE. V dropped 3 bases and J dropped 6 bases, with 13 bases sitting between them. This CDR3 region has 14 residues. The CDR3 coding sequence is TGTGCCAGCAGCGCTAGGACTGCCCCAAACATTCAGTACTTC. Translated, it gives CASSARTAPNIQYF.

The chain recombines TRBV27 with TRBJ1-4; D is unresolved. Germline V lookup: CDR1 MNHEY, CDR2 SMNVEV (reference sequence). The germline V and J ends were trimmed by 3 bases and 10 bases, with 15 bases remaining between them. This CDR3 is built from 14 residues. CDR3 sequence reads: CASSFGQPDGKLFF. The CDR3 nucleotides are TGTGCCAGCAGTTTCGGGCAGCCCGACGGAAAACTGTTTTTT.

The CDR3 coding sequence is TGCAGCGTTGATGGAGTCCACCCCGGGGAGCTGTTTTTT. The encoded protein is CSVDGVHPGELFF. The chain combines TRBV29-1 with TRBJ2-2; D is ambiguous. CDR1 is SQVTM, CDR2 ANQGSEA, per germline. The germline V and J ends were trimmed by 3 bases and 6 bases, with 11 bases remaining between them. The CDR3 extends over 13 amino acids.

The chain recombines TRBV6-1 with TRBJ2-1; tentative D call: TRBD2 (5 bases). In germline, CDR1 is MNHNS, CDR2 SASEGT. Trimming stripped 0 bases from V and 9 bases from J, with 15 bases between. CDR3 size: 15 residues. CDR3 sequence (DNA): TGTGCCAGCAGTGAAGCGATGAGTGAGGGCGGTGAGCAGTTCTTC. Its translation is CASSEAMSEGGEQFF.

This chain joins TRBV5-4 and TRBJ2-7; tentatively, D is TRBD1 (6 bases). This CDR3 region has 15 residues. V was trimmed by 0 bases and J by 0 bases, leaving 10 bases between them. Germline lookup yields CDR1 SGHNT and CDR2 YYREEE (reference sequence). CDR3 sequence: CASSLEQGSSYEQYF. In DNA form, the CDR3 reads TGTGCCAGCAGCTTGGAACAGGGTTCCTCCTACGAGCAGTACTTC. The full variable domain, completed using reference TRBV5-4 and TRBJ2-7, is ETGVTQSPTHLIKTRGQQVTLRCSSQSGHNTVSWYQQALGQGPQFIFQYYREEENGRGNFPPRFSGLQFPNYSSELNVNALELDDSALYLCASSLEQGSSYEQYFGPGTRLTVT.

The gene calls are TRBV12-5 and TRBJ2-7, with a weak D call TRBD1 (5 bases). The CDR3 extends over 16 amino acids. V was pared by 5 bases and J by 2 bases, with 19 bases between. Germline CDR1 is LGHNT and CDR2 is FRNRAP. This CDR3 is CASGIAGHSLPYEQYF. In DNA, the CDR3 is TGTGCTAGTGGTATAGCCGGACACTCCCTACCCTACGAGCAGTACTTC. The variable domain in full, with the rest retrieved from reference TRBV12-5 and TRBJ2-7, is DARVTQTPRHKVTEMGQEVTMRCQPILGHNTVFWYRQTMMQGLELLAYFRNRAPLDDSGMPKDRFSAEMPDATLATLKIQPSEPRDSAVYFCASGIAGHSLPYEQYFGPGTRLTVT.

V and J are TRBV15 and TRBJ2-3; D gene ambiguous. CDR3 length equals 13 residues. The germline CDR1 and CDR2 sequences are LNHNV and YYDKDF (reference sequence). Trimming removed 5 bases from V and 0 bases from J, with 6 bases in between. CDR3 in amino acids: CATSGPSTDTQYF. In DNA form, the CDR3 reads TGTGCCACCAGCGGGCCCAGCACAGATACGCAGTATTTT.

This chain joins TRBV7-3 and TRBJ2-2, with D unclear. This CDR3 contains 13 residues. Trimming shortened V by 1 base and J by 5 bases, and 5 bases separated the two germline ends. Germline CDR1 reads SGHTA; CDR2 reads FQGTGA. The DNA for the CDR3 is TGTGCCAGCAGCTTAAGACGTACCGGGGAGCTGTTTTTT. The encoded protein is CASSLRRTGELFF.

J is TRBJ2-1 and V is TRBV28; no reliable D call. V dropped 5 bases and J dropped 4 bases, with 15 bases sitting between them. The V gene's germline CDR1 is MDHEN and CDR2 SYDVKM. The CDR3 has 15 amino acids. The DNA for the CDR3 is TGTGCCAGCAGTCAGACCCCGGCCCCTTACAATGAGCAGTTCTTC. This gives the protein CASSQTPAPYNEQFF.

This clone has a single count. The CDR3 nucleotides are TGTGCCAGCAGCTTAGGACAGTTCTTGAACACTGAAGCTTTCTTT. Its translation: CASSLGQFLNTEAFF. This chain uses TRBV7-2 with TRBJ1-1; D perhaps matches TRBD1 (5 bases). The CDR3 runs 15 residues. V was pared by 1 base and J by 0 bases, with 9 bases between. CDR1 is SGHTA, CDR2 FQGNSA, per germline.

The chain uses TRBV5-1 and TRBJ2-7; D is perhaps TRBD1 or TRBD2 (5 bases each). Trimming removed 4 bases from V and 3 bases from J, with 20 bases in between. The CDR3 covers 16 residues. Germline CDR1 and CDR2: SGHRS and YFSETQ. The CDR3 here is CASSPSTGTANYEQYF. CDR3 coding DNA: TGCGCCAGCAGCCCATCAACCGGGACGGCCAACTACGAGCAGTACTTC.

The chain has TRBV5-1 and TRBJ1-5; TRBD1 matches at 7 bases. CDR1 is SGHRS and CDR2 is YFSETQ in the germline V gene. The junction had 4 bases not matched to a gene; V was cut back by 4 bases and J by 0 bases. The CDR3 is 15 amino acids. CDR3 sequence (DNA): TGCGCCAGCAGCGAGGGACAGCATAGCAATCAGCCCCAGCATTTT. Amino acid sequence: CASSEGQHSNQPQHF.

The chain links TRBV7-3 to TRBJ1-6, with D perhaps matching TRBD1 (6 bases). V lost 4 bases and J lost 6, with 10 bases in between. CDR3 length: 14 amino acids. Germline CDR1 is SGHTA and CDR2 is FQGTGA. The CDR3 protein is CASSWTATNSPLHF. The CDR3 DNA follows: TGTGCCAGCAGCTGGACAGCTACTAATTCACCCCTCCACTTT.

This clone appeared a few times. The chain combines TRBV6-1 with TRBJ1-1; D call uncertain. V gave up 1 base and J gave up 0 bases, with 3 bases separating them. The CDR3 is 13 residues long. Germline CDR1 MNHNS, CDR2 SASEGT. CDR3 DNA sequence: TGTGCCAGCAGTGAAGTAATGAACACTGAAGCTTTCTTT. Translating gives CASSEVMNTEAFF.

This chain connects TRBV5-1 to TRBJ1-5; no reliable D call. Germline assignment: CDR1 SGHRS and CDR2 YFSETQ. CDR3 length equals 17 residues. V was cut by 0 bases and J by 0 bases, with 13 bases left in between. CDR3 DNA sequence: TGCGCCAGCAGCTTGGACGGCAGCGCTTATAGCAATCAGCCCCAGCATTTT. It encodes CASSLDGSAYSNQPQHF.

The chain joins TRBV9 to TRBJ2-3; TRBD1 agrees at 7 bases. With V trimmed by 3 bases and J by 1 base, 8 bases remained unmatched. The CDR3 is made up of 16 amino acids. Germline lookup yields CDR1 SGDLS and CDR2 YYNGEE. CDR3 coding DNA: TGTGCCAGCAGCGCAAACCGGGACAGCCGCACAGATACGCAGTATTTT. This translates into CASSANRDSRTDTQYF.

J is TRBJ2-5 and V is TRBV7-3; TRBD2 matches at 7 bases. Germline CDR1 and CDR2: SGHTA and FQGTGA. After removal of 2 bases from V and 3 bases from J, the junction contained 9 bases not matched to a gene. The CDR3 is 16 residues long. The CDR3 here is CASSLSTSSGEETQYF. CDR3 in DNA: TGTGCCAGCAGCTTATCGACTAGCAGCGGAGAAGAGACCCAGTACTTC.

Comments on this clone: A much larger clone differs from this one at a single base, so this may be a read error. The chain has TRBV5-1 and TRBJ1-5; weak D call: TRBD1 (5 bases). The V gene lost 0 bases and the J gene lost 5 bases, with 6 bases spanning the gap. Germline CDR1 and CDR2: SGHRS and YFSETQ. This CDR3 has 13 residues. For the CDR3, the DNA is TGCGCCAGCAGCTTGGCGGGGGATCAGCCCCAGCATTTT. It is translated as CASSLAGDQPQHF.